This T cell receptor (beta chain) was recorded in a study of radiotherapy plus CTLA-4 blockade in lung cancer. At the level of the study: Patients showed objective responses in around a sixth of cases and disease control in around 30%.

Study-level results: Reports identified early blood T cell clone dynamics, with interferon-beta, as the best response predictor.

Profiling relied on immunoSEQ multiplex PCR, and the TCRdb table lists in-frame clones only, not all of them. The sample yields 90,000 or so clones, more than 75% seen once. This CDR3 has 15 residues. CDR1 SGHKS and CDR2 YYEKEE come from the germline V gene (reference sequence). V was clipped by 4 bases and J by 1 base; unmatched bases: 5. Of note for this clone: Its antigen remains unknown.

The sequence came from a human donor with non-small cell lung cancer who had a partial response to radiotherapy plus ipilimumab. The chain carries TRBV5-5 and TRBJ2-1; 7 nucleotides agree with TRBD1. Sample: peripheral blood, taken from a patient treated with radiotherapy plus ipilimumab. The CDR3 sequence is CASSQGQTSYNEQFF. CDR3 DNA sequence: TGTGCCAGCAGCCAGGGACAGACTTCCTACAATGAGCAGTTCTTC. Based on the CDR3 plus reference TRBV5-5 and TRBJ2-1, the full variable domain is DAGVTQSPTHLIKTRGQQVTLRCSPISGHKSVSWYQQVLGQGPQFIFQYYEKEERGRGNFPDRFSARQFPNYSSELNVNALLLGDSALYLCASSQGQTSYNEQFFGPGTRLTVL.